Listed here are 26 T cell receptor beta chains from one sample, sequenced in a study of blood T cell repertoires in COVID-19. The data were produced by immunoSEQ multiplex PCR, yet TCRdb's version contains in-frame clones alone and is incomplete. The profile shows tens of thousands of clones, about 80% of them singletons. The sequenced material came from peripheral blood. All receptors come from a man between 25 and 39 years old with COVID-19, enrolled during active disease.

The rearrangement uses TRBV5-1 and TRBJ1-1; 9 nucleotides match TRBD1. The V gene end was trimmed by 4 bases and the J gene end by 0 bases; junction bases not matched to a gene: 10. There are 17 residues in the CDR3. From germline, CDR1 is SGHRS and CDR2 YFSETQ. The CDR3 DNA follows: TGCGCCAGCAGCCCACCGGGACAGGGAATGATGAACACTGAAGCTTTCTTT. It encodes CASSPPGQGMMNTEAFF.

V is TRBV7-8 and J is TRBJ1-3, with D unclear. Trimming cost V 4 bases and J 2 bases, with 18 bases left between them. The germline V gene encodes CDR1 SGHVS and CDR2 FQNEAQ. CDR3 length: 17 residues. The CDR3 DNA follows: TGTGCCAGCAGCTCAAGTAGACTATACCGCACTGGAAACACCATATATTTT. It is translated as CASSSSRLYRTGNTIYF.

The rearrangement links TRBV9 to TRBJ2-7, with 8 nucleotides matching TRBD2. The CDR3 is 14 residues long. From germline, CDR1 is SGDLS and CDR2 YYNGEE. Trimming removed 3 bases from V and 7 bases from J; junction bases left unmatched: 9. The DNA of the CDR3 is TGTGCCAGCAGCGCCCATAGCGGGACGAGGGAGCAGTACTTC. Its translation: CASSAHSGTREQYF. The whole variable domain, filled in from reference TRBV9 and TRBJ2-7, reads DSGVTQTPKHLITATGQRVTLRCSPRSGDLSVYWYQQSLDQGLQFLIQYYNGEERAKGNILERFSAQQFPDLHSELNLSSLELGDSALYFCASSAHSGTREQYFGPGTRLTVT.

The chain links TRBV11-2 to TRBJ2-6, with a weak D call TRBD1 (6 bases). V was cut by 5 bases and J by 0 bases, with 17 bases left in between. This CDR3 comprises 18 residues. CDR1 and CDR2 from the germline V gene are SGHAT and FQNNGV. Written as DNA, the CDR3 is TGTGCCAGCAGCCATGGACAGAACCTACTCTCTGGGGCCAACGTCCTGACTTTC. Translating gives CASSHGQNLLSGANVLTF.

The J gene is TRBJ1-6, the V gene TRBV2; tentative D call: TRBD1 (6 bases). CDR3 length: 14 amino acids. The germline gives CDR1 SNHLY, CDR2 FYNNEI. V was clipped by 6 bases and J by 8 bases, with 14 bases between them. CDR3: CASRDDRFHSPLHF. DNA for the CDR3: TGTGCCAGCAGAGATGACAGGTTTCATTCACCCCTCCACTTT. Based on the CDR3 plus reference TRBV2 and TRBJ1-6, the full variable domain is EPEVTQTPSHQVTQMGQEVILRCVPISNHLYFYWYRQILGQKVEFLVSFYNNEISEKSEIFDDQFSVERPDGSNFTLKIRSTKLEDSAMYFCASRDDRFHSPLHFGNGTRLTVT.

This chain connects TRBV30 to TRBJ1-1; the D is unclear. CDR3 length: 14 amino acids. Germline assignment: CDR1 GTSNPN and CDR2 SVGIG (reference sequence). V lost 2 bases, J lost 0 bases, and 10 bases lay in between. The CDR3 reads CAWSRGIMNTEAFF. The CDR3, as DNA: TGTGCCTGGAGTCGCGGGATTATGAACACTGAAGCTTTCTTT.

The chain employs TRBV25-1 and TRBJ2-2; 12 bases map to TRBD1. Germline assignment: CDR1 MGHDK and CDR2 SYGVNS. The CDR3 contains 16 residues. Unmatched junction bases numbered 4, after V lost 1 base and J lost 7 bases. CDR3 coding DNA: TGTGCCAGCAGTGAATTGGGGACAGGGGGCATCGGGGAGCTGTTTTTT. Translation gives CASSELGTGGIGELFF.

This clone was observed a few times. The chain combines TRBV7-9 with TRBJ1-1; TRBD1 matches 7 bases. Germline trimming cut 4 bases from V and 3 bases from J; bases unmatched to any gene: 2. The CDR3 loop spans 13 amino acids. Germline V gene data show CDR1 as SEHNR and CDR2 as FQNEAQ (reference sequence). In nucleotides, the CDR3 is TGTGCCAGCAGCTCTCAGGGGGACACTGAAGCTTTCTTT. Translated, it gives CASSSQGDTEAFF.

J is TRBJ2-2 and V is TRBV19, with TRBD2 as a possible D gene (6 bases). V was clipped by 2 bases and J by 4 bases, with 14 bases between them. CDR3 length equals 16 residues. Per the germline V gene, CDR1 is LNHDA and CDR2 is SQIVND (reference sequence). The CDR3 spells CASSITAAGSTGELFF. The DNA of the CDR3 is TGTGCCAGTAGTATAACCGCGGCGGGAAGCACCGGGGAGCTGTTTTTT.

V and J are TRBV5-1 and TRBJ1-4, with TRBD1 matching over 7 bases. V trimming: 2 bases; J trimming: 5 bases; junction bases outside the gene matches: 6. The CDR3 has 15 residues. Germline-derived CDR1 and CDR2 are SGHRS and YFSETQ. CDR3 nucleotide sequence: TGCGCCAGCAGCTTTCAGGGGGTGATGAATGAAAAACTGTTTTTT. Protein: CASSFQGVMNEKLFF. Using reference TRBV5-1 and TRBJ1-4 for the parts outside the CDR3, the full variable domain is KAGVTQTPRYLIKTRGQQVTLSCSPISGHRSVSWYQQTPGQGLQFLFEYFSETQRNKGNFPGRFSGRQFSNSRSEMNVSTLELGDSALYLCASSFQGVMNEKLFFGSGTQLSVL.

This chain links TRBV11-2 with TRBJ2-3; 7 nucleotides agree with TRBD1. V was pared by 2 bases and J by 2 bases, with 7 bases of the junction left unmatched. The CDR3 is made up of 16 amino acids. Germline-derived CDR1 and CDR2 are SGHAT and FQNNGV. The CDR3 loop is CASSLNWDSPTDTQYF. The CDR3 coding sequence is TGTGCCAGCAGCTTAAACTGGGACAGCCCCACAGATACGCAGTATTTT.

V gene TRBV7-6 combines with J gene TRBJ2-7, with TRBD1 identical over 9 bases. This CDR3 has 15 residues. V shed 3 bases, J shed 1 base, and the junction held 4 bases outside the gene matches. Germline V gene lookup returns CDR1 SGHVS and CDR2 FNYEAQ. This chain's CDR3 is CASSLGQGRSYEQYF. CDR3 nucleotides: TGTGCCAGCAGCTTGGGACAGGGTCGGTCCTACGAGCAGTACTTC.

The chain uses TRBV30 and TRBJ1-6; 8 bases are shared with TRBD1. CDR3 size: 19 residues. The V and J ends lost 0 bases and 7 bases, in that order; junction bases with no gene match: 17. Germline CDR1 GTSNPN, CDR2 SVGIG (reference sequence). CDR3 nucleotide sequence: TGTGCCTGGAGTGTTATTACTCGATACCGGGACAGGAAAAATTCACCCCTCCACTTT. This encodes CAWSVITRYRDRKNSPLHF.

This rearrangement joins TRBV28 to TRBJ1-1; TRBD1 might be the D (6 bases). Trimming shortened V by 3 bases and J by 0 bases, and 17 bases separated the two germline ends. Germline assignment: CDR1 MDHEN and CDR2 SYDVKM. The CDR3 extends over 17 amino acids. The CDR3 sequence: CASSLIPSGQMNTEAFF. CDR3 coding DNA: TGTGCCAGCAGTTTGATACCCTCAGGACAGATGAACACTGAAGCTTTCTTT.

The V and J genes are TRBV6-1 and TRBJ1-1, with D perhaps matching TRBD1 (6 bases). V lost 2 bases and J lost 5, with 18 bases in between. The CDR3 loop spans 16 amino acids. Per the germline V gene, CDR1 is MNHNS and CDR2 is SASEGT. The CDR3 coding sequence is TGTGCCAGCAGTGAAAAAATACCAGGGGTATTGACTGAAGCTTTCTTT. Its protein product is CASSEKIPGVLTEAFF.

This rearrangement joins TRBV4-2 to TRBJ1-5; TRBD1 might be the D (6 bases). Germline V CDR1 and CDR2: LGHNA, YNFKEQ. Trimming left V 0 bases short and J 7 bases short, with 16 bases between. There are 16 residues in the CDR3. CDR3 residues: CASSQELTGKRQPQHF. The CDR3 coding sequence is TGTGCCAGCAGCCAAGAATTAACAGGGAAGCGGCAGCCCCAGCATTTT.

DNA of the CDR3: TGTGCCACGCCGTACAGGGGGACACACGAGCAGTACTTC. It is translated as CATPYRGTHEQYF. The rearrangement uses TRBV27 and TRBJ2-7; 8 bases line up with TRBD1. CDR1 is MNHEY, CDR2 SMNVEV, per germline (reference sequence). This CDR3 is 13 amino acids long. V lost 10 bases, J lost 5 bases, and 10 bases stayed unmatched.

The J gene is TRBJ2-5, the V gene TRBV11-3; D might be TRBD2 (6 bases). In germline, CDR1 is SGHNT, CDR2 YENEEA. V lost 5 bases, J lost 4 bases, and 20 bases lay in between. The CDR3 spans 16 residues. CDR3 DNA sequence: TGTGCCAGCAGCGGACGGAGGGGCGGGCCTGGAGAGACCCAGTACTTC. Translation: CASSGRRGGPGETQYF.

The V gene is TRBV7-9, the J gene TRBJ2-7, with 9 bases matching TRBD2. Germline values: CDR1 SEHNR, CDR2 FQNEAQ (reference sequence). The CDR3 spans 15 residues. J was trimmed by 7 bases and V by 5 bases; bases with no gene match: 12. In DNA form, the CDR3 reads TGTGCCAGCAGCACCGTAGCGGGGGAGCTTGGAGAGCAGTACTTC. It codes for CASSTVAGELGEQYF.

The V call is TRBV5-1, the J call TRBJ2-1; a weak D match, TRBD2 (7 bases). V was cut by 0 bases and J by 0 bases, with 13 bases left in between. Germline V gives CDR1 SGHRS, CDR2 YFSETQ. This CDR3 region has 17 residues. The CDR3: CASSLGGGTLSYNEQFF. CDR3 DNA: TGCGCCAGCAGCTTGGGGGGAGGGACACTCTCCTACAATGAGCAGTTCTTC.

The chain carries TRBV16 and TRBJ2-5; 7 nucleotides align to TRBD1. CDR1 is KGHSY and CDR2 is FQNENV in the germline V gene. This CDR3 spans 13 amino acids. V was pared by 2 bases and J by 5 bases, with 2 bases of the junction left unmatched. CDR3 amino acids: CASSQIQGETQYF. CDR3 DNA sequence: TGTGCCAGCAGCCAAATACAGGGGGAGACCCAGTACTTC.

This clone has a count of ten or more. This chain connects TRBV4-1 to TRBJ2-7; no clear D gene. The CDR3 spans 14 residues. With 1 base removed from V and 3 bases from J, the gap between germline ends came to 10 bases. CDR1 MGHRA and CDR2 YSYEKL come from the germline V gene. In DNA form, the CDR3 reads TGCGCCAGCAGCCAAGTCCTGTCCAGCTACGAGCAGTACTTC. Amino acids: CASSQVLSSYEQYF.

The V and J genes are TRBV6-2 or TRBV6-3 and TRBJ1-5, with unresolved D. The germline V gene encodes CDR1 MNHEY and CDR2 SVGEGT. CDR3 length: 15 amino acids. V was pared by 0 bases and J by 6 bases, with 12 bases between. CDR3: CASSYSTIEGQPQHF. The CDR3 DNA reads as TGTGCCAGCAGTTACTCGACCATCGAGGGTCAGCCCCAGCATTTT.

This clone was recorded once. The CDR3 DNA reads as TGTGCCAGCAGCTTGGTGGCTAGCGGGGCGACCTACGAGCAGTACTTC. Residues: CASSLVASGATYEQYF. The chain uses TRBV5-5 and TRBJ2-7, with 9 bases that match TRBD2. Germline V gives CDR1 SGHKS, CDR2 YYEKEE (reference sequence). The V and J ends lost 0 bases and 2 bases, in that order; junction bases with no gene match: 6. The CDR3 has 16 amino acids.

The chain is built from TRBV5-1 and TRBJ2-3; 7 nucleotides agree with TRBD2. Germline CDR1 is SGHRS and CDR2 is YFSETQ. The CDR3 length is 14 residues. Unmatched junction bases numbered 6, after V lost 4 bases and J lost 4 bases. The CDR3 loop is CASSPLADADTQYF. The DNA for the CDR3 is TGCGCCAGCAGCCCGCTAGCGGATGCAGATACGCAGTATTTT. The whole variable domain, remainder taken from reference TRBV5-1 and TRBJ2-3, is KAGVTQTPRYLIKTRGQQVTLSCSPISGHRSVSWYQQTPGQGLQFLFEYFSETQRNKGNFPGRFSGRQFSNSRSEMNVSTLELGDSALYLCASSPLADADTQYFGPGTRLTVL.

The chain joins TRBV5-1 to TRBJ2-7; perhaps TRBD1 as D (5 bases). V was clipped by 4 bases and J by 0 bases, with 20 bases between them. Germline values: CDR1 SGHRS, CDR2 YFSETQ. This CDR3 spans 17 amino acids. The CDR3 sequence is CASSRASDSSSSYEQYF. CDR3 nucleotide sequence: TGCGCCAGCAGCCGGGCTAGTGACAGTTCCAGCTCCTACGAGCAGTACTTC.